Presented here are 25 T cell receptor beta chains from one specimen sequenced in a study of blood T cell repertoires in COVID-19. TCRdb's table, derived via immunoSEQ multiplex PCR, lists solely in-frame clones and lacks some. The sample has about 210,000 clones; around nine tenths are singletons. The specimen sequenced was peripheral blood. These receptors all stem from a man between 40 and 49 years old with acute or convalescent COVID-19.

The count of this clone is one. This CDR3 reads CASSQVAGGPGNEQFF. CDR3 nucleotide sequence: TGCGCCAGCAGCCAAGTGGCGGGAGGGCCGGGGAATGAGCAGTTCTTC. The J gene is TRBJ2-1, the V gene TRBV4-3, with TRBD2 matching 9 bases. J lost 7 bases, V lost 1 base, and 8 bases had no gene match. CDR1 is LGHNA, CDR2 YSLEER, per germline. This CDR3 spans 16 amino acids.

The V call is TRBV18, the J call TRBJ1-1, with D unclear. CDR1 is KGHSH, CDR2 LQKENI, per germline. The germline V and J ends were trimmed by 2 bases and 1 base, with 14 bases remaining between them. CDR3 length equals 16 residues. The CDR3 loop reads CASSPIPVSENTEAFF. The CDR3 DNA sequence: TGTGCCAGCTCACCAATACCCGTCAGCGAGAACACTGAAGCTTTCTTT.

This clone came up a few times. The chain couples TRBV7-9 to TRBJ1-1; 10 bases are a match to TRBD1. J was trimmed by 4 bases and V by 2 bases; bases with no gene match: 1. Germline CDR1 SEHNR, CDR2 FQNEAQ (reference sequence). The CDR3 is 14 amino acids. The CDR3 DNA sequence: TGTGCCAGCAGCTTACGGACAGGGGGCACTGAAGCTTTCTTT. This encodes CASSLRTGGTEAFF.

V gene TRBV30 combines with J gene TRBJ1-6, with 9 bases that match TRBD1. Germline-derived CDR1 and CDR2 are GTSNPN and SVGIG (reference sequence). V lost 5 bases and J lost 7; bases outside the gene matches: 3. The CDR3 is 13 amino acids. DNA of the CDR3: TGTGCCTGGGGACAGGGGAAGAATTCACCCCTCCACTTT. This codes for CAWGQGKNSPLHF.

This sequence joins TRBV28 and TRBJ2-3; 11 bases match TRBD1. The CDR3 consists of 13 residues. Germline values: CDR1 MDHEN, CDR2 SYDVKM. The ends lost 8 bases at V and 4 bases at J; junction bases unmatched: 2. The CDR3 nucleotides read TGTGCCAGCTGGGGACAGGGGGCAGATACGCAGTATTTT. Its protein product is CASWGQGADTQYF.

The chain carries TRBV27 and TRBJ1-2; tentatively, D is TRBD1 (5 bases). Looked up from germline, CDR1 is MNHEY and CDR2 is SMNVEV (reference sequence). V dropped 0 bases and J dropped 6 bases, with 8 bases sitting between them. The CDR3 contains 13 residues. The CDR3 DNA is TGTGCCAGCAGTTTATCGGGGCAGGATGGCTACACCTTC. Protein product: CASSLSGQDGYTF.

The gene calls are TRBV5-4 and TRBJ2-5, with D unresolved. Trimming stripped 4 bases from V and 0 bases from J, with 10 bases between. The CDR3 spans 14 residues. CDR1 and CDR2 (germline): SGHNT, YYREEE (reference sequence). The CDR3 sequence: CASSADSDQETQYF. Written as DNA, the CDR3 is TGTGCCAGCAGCGCCGACTCCGACCAAGAGACCCAGTACTTC.

The rearrangement joins TRBV21-1 to TRBJ2-7; the D call of TRBD2 is as the table states it, not checked on the DNA. TRBV21-1 is a pseudogene segment. The CDR3 has 16 amino acids. The CDR3 region has the DNA TGTGCCAGCAGCGCCGGGACTAGCGCCCCCCTCTACGAGCAGTACTTC. This encodes CASSAGTSAPLYEQYF.

V usage is TRBV5-1 and J usage is TRBJ1-6; maybe TRBD1 (5 bases). Trimming pared 6 bases from V and 2 bases from J, leaving 12 bases between. Germline V gives CDR1 SGHRS, CDR2 YFSETQ. The CDR3 is made up of 15 amino acids. CDR3 nucleotides: TGCGCCAGCACCAACCAGGGTCCCTATAATTCACCCCTCCACTTT. This sequence encodes CASTNQGPYNSPLHF.

The chain combines TRBV28 with TRBJ1-5; 8 nucleotides line up with TRBD1. The CDR3 runs to 15 residues. CDR1 and CDR2 (germline): MDHEN, SYDVKM. After removal of 7 bases from V and 2 bases from J, the junction contained 7 bases not matched to a gene. CDR3 sequence (DNA): TGTGCCAGCACTCTAGCAGGGGGCGGCAATCAGCCCCAGCATTTT. Its translation: CASTLAGGGNQPQHF.

Only one count was recorded for this clone. Other DNA sequences in this specimen translate into the identical CDR3. This rearrangement joins TRBV5-1 to TRBJ2-2, with D possibly TRBD1 on 6 matching bases. The length of the CDR3 is 13 residues. Trimming took 4 bases from V and 4 from J, leaving 8 bases between them. The V gene's germline CDR1 is SGHRS and CDR2 YFSETQ. The CDR3 loop is CASSLQGTGELFF. The CDR3 nucleotides read TGCGCCAGCAGCCTACAGGGCACCGGGGAGCTGTTTTTT.

The chain employs TRBV5-5 and TRBJ1-6; D remains ambiguous. V was shortened by 3 bases and J by 14 bases, with 24 bases between the two germline ends. The CDR3 has 16 amino acids. Germline assignment: CDR1 SGHKS and CDR2 YYEKEE (reference sequence). CDR3 loop: CASSSAGDVRSSTLHF. The CDR3 nucleotides read TGTGCCAGCAGCTCGGCCGGGGATGTACGGTCATCCACCCTCCACTTT.

The rearrangement links TRBV5-1 to TRBJ2-3; 7 nucleotides align to TRBD2. The junction had 13 bases not matched to a gene; V was cut back by 6 bases and J by 3 bases. CDR3 length: 16 amino acids. CDR1 is SGHRS, CDR2 YFSETQ, per germline. The CDR3 DNA is TGCGCCAGCACGCCAACCGCGGGAGTAGGGACAGATACGCAGTATTTT. Protein: CASTPTAGVGTDTQYF.

The chain combines TRBV5-5 with TRBJ1-5, with 7 bases aligning to TRBD1. The CDR3 totals 17 residues. V shed 4 bases, J shed 0 bases, and the junction held 10 bases outside the gene matches. CDR1 SGHKS and CDR2 YYEKEE come from the germline V gene (reference sequence). The chain's CDR3 is CASSPDRLDSSNQPQHF. The CDR3 bases are TGTGCCAGCAGCCCGGACAGGCTGGACAGTAGCAATCAGCCCCAGCATTTT.

The J gene is TRBJ2-3, the V gene TRBV7-9; 13 nucleotides match TRBD2. V lost 8 bases to trimming and J lost 0 bases; unmatched junction nucleotides: 8. CDR1 and CDR2 from the germline V gene are SEHNR and FQNEAQ (reference sequence). There are 17 residues in the CDR3. The CDR3 reads CASCWGTSGESTDTQYF. Here the CDR3 DNA reads TGTGCCAGCTGTTGGGGGACTAGCGGGGAAAGCACAGATACGCAGTATTTT.

The V gene is TRBV5-1, the J gene TRBJ2-2; 12 bases map to TRBD2. J lost 7 bases, V lost 4 bases, and 14 bases had no gene match. CDR1 is SGHRS, CDR2 YFSETQ, per germline. CDR3 length: 18 residues. The CDR3 nucleotides read TGCGCCAGCAGCCCCGGGACTAGCGGGTCATCTAGGGTCGGGGAGCTGTTTTTT. Translating it yields CASSPGTSGSSRVGELFF.

This clone showed up just a few times. The rearrangement links TRBV24-1 to TRBJ2-2; TRBD1 aligns across 8 bases. The CDR3 runs 15 residues. V lost 1 base to trimming and J lost 3 bases; unmatched junction nucleotides: 0. Germline V gene data show CDR1 as KGHDR and CDR2 as SFDVKD. The CDR3 sequence is CATSDLQGDTGELFF. CDR3 coding DNA: TGTGCCACCAGTGATTTACAGGGGGACACCGGGGAGCTGTTTTTT.

The chain has TRBV27 and TRBJ2-1; 10 nucleotides align to TRBD1. J gave up 6 bases and V 4 bases, and 3 bases lay outside the gene matches. This CDR3 has 14 residues. Germline V gene data show CDR1 as MNHEY and CDR2 as SMNVEV (reference sequence). The CDR3 nucleotides read TGTGCCAGCAGTTGGGGACAGGGGTTCAATGAGCAGTTCTTC. Translation: CASSWGQGFNEQFF.

The chain joins TRBV10-3 to TRBJ1-3; 11 nucleotides line up with TRBD1. The CDR3 is made up of 15 amino acids. CDR1 is ENHRY, CDR2 SYGVKD, per germline. J lost 4 bases, V lost 6 bases, and 5 bases had no gene match. The chain's CDR3 is CAISGQGAWGNTIYF. Written as DNA, the CDR3 is TGTGCCATCAGCGGACAGGGGGCCTGGGGAAACACCATATATTTT.

The chain uses TRBV5-4 and TRBJ2-5; 8 nucleotides align to TRBD1. The trim removed 4 bases at V and 4 bases at J, leaving 6 bases unmatched. Per germline, CDR1 SGHNT and CDR2 YYREEE (reference sequence). This CDR3 comprises 14 residues. CDR3 loop: CASSTVDRGETQYF. CDR3 DNA: TGTGCCAGCAGCACTGTCGACAGGGGAGAGACCCAGTACTTC.

V is TRBV13 and J is TRBJ1-6, with 9 bases aligning to TRBD1. The CDR3 is made up of 15 amino acids. V trimming: 1 base; J trimming: 7 bases; junction bases outside the gene matches: 2. CDR1 and CDR2 from the germline V gene are PRHDT and FYEKMQ (reference sequence). As DNA, the CDR3 is TGTGCCAGCAGCTTAGCCGGACAGGGGAATTCACCCCTCCACTTT. It is translated as CASSLAGQGNSPLHF.

The rearrangement uses TRBV6-5 and TRBJ2-5, with 7 bases that match TRBD2. CDR3 length: 15 residues. Unmatched junction bases numbered 12, after V lost 6 bases and J lost 5 bases. CDR1 and CDR2 (germline): MNHEY, SVGAGI. The CDR3 DNA is TGTGCCAGCAGCTATTGGACGGGAGGAGGGGAGACCCAGTACTTC. The encoded protein is CASSYWTGGGETQYF.

The CDR3 DNA is TGTGCCCATACCGACAGGGGACCGACCTACGAGCAGTACTTC. Amino acid sequence: CAHTDRGPTYEQYF. The V gene is TRBV6-5, the J gene TRBJ2-7; TRBD1 aligns across 8 bases. The ends lost 11 bases at V and 2 bases at J; junction bases unmatched: 11. Germline-derived CDR1 and CDR2 are MNHEY and SVGAGI. This CDR3 is built from 14 residues.

The genes are TRBV10-3 and TRBJ2-3, with 12 bases lining up with TRBD2. J was trimmed by 5 bases and V by 4 bases; bases with no gene match: 4. Looked up from germline, CDR1 is ENHRY and CDR2 is SYGVKD. This CDR3 comprises 15 residues. This CDR3 is CAISGTSGDQDTQYF. The CDR3 coding sequence is TGTGCCATCAGTGGGACTAGCGGGGACCAAGATACGCAGTATTTT.

The chain combines TRBV19 with TRBJ1-1, with TRBD1 matching over 10 bases. The CDR3 consists of 16 residues. J gave up 11 bases and V 3 bases, and 15 bases lay outside the gene matches. From germline, CDR1 is LNHDA and CDR2 SQIVND (reference sequence). CDR3 residues: CASSIRSGQGGSKAFF. The CDR3, as DNA: TGTGCCAGTAGTATTCGGTCCGGACAGGGGGGATCCAAGGCTTTCTTT. Looking up the rest from reference TRBV19 and TRBJ1-1 gives the full variable domain: DGGITQSPKYLFRKEGQNVTLSCEQNLNHDAMYWYRQDPGQGLRLIYYSQIVNDFQKGDIAEGYSVSREKKESFPLTVTSAQKNPTAFYLCASSIRSGQGGSKAFFGQGTRLTVV.